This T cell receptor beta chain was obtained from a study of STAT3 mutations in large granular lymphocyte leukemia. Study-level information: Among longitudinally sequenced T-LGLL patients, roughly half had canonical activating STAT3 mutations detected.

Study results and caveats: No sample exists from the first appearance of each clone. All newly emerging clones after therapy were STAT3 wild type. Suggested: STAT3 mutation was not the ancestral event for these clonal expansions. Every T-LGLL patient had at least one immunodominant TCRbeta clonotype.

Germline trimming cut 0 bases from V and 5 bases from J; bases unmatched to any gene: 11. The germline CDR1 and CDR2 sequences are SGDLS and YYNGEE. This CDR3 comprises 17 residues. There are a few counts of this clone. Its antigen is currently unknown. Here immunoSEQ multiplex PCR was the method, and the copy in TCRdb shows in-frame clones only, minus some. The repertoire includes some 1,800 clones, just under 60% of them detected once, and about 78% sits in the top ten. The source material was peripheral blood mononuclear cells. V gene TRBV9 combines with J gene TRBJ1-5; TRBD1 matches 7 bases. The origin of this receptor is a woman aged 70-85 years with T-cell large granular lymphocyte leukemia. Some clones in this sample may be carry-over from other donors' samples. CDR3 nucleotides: TGTGCCAGCAGCGTAGGAGACAGGGACGGTTGGGATCAGCCCCAGCATTTT. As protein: CASSVGDRDGWDQPQHF.